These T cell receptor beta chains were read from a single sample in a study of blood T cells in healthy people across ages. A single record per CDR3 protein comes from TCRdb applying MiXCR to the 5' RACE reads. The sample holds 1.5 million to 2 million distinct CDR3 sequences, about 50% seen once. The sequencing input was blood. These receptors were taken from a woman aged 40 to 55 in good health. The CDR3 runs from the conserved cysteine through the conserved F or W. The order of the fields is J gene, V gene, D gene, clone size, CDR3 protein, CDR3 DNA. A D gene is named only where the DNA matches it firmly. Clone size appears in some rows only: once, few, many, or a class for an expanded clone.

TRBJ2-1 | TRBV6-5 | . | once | CASSYTWQDNEQFF | TGTGCCAGCAGTTATACCTGGCAGGACAATGAGCAGTTCTTC
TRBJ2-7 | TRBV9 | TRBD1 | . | CASSVRTGPNEQYF | TGTGCCAGCAGCGTTCGGACAGGACCAAACGAGCAGTACTTC
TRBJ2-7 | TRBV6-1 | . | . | CASRTELYEQYF | TGTGCCAGCCGGACGGAACTCTACGAGCAGTACTTC
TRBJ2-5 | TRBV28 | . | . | CASTRRGDIKETQYF | TGTGCCAGCACCCGAAGGGGGGATATAAAAGAGACCCAGTACTTC
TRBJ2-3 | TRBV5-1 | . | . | CASSREIADTQYF | TGCGCCAGCAGCCGTGAAATCGCAGATACGCAGTATTTT
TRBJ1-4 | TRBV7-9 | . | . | CASSLKVTHEKLFF | TGTGCCAGCAGCTTAAAGGTCACACACGAAAAACTGTTTTTT
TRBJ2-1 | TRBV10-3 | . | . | CAISESGLHNEQFF | TGTGCCATCAGTGAGTCAGGGTTGCACAATGAGCAGTTCTTC
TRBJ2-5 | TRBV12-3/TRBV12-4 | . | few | CASNIQGRETQYF | TGTGCCAGCAATATTCAGGGGAGGGAGACCCAGTACTTC
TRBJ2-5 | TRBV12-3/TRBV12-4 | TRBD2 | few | CASSFGVTSGGETQYF | TGTGCCAGCAGTTTCGGGGTGACTAGCGGGGGTGAGACCCAGTACTTC
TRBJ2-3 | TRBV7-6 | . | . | CAGSQTRTPLDTQYF | TGTGCCGGCAGCCAGACTAGAACACCCCTAGATACGCAGTATTTT
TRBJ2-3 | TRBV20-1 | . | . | CTSVRGQRTDTQYF | TGCACCAGCGTCAGAGGACAACGCACAGATACGCAGTATTTT
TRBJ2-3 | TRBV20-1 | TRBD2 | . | CSARSRSGGAYYTQYF | TGCAGTGCTAGATCCCGTAGCGGGGGGGCCTATTATACGCAGTATTTT
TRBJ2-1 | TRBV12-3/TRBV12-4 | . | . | CASSRAGTDNEQFF | TGTGCCAGCAGCCGAGCCGGGACGGACAATGAGCAGTTCTTC
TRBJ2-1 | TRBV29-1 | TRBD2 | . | CSSTGLAGPGLGNEQFF | TGCAGCTCCACGGGACTAGCGGGTCCGGGGTTGGGCAATGAGCAGTTCTTC
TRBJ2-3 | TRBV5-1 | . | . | CASRINAAEAYTQYF | TGCGCCAGCAGAATTAACGCCGCAGAGGCATATACGCAGTATTTT
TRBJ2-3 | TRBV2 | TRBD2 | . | CASSEVASGRTDTQYF | TGTGCCAGCAGTGAAGTGGCTAGCGGGCGCACAGATACGCAGTATTTT
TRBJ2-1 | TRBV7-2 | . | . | CASTSPGRQTFF | TGTGCCAGCACTTCACCCGGTCGTCAGACGTTCTTC
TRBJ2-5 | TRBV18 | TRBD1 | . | CASSPRNRGESETQYF | TGTGCCAGCTCACCACGAAACAGGGGGGAGTCGGAGACCCAGTACTTC
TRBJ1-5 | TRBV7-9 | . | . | CASSLGNGGNQPQHF | TGTGCCAGCAGCTTGGGGAACGGGGGAAATCAGCCCCAGCATTTT
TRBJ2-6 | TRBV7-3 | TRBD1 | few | CASSPQGALPISGANVLTF | TGTGCCAGCAGCCCACAGGGGGCCTTACCGATCTCTGGGGCCAACGTCCTGACTTTC
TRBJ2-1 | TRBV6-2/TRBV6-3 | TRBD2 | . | CASSLAGVYNKQFF | TGTGCCAGCAGTCTAGCGGGGGTTTACAATAAGCAGTTCTTC
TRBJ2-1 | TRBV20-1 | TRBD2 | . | CSARDRTSGGAGEQFF | TGCAGTGCTAGGGACAGAACTAGCGGGGGGGCGGGTGAGCAGTTCTTC
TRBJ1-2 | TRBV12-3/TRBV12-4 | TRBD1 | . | CASSPLTGGGYTF | TGTGCCAGCAGTCCCCTTACAGGGGGAGGCTACACCTTC
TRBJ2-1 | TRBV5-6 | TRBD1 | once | CASIYYGQGAGNEKFF | TGTGCCAGCATATATTACGGACAGGGGGCTGGCAATGAGAAGTTCTTC
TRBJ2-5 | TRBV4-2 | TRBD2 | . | CASSRLGGSGGMSQETQYF | TGTGCCAGCAGCCGACTAGGGGGTAGCGGGGGGATGAGCCAAGAGACCCAGTACTTC
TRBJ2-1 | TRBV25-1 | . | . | CASSEYTWGVTEQFF | TGTGCCAGCAGTGAATACACCTGGGGGGTCACTGAGCAGTTCTTC
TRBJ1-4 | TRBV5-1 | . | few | CASSLDPTNEKLFF | TGCGCCAGCAGCTTGGACCCAACTAATGAAAAACTGTTTTTT
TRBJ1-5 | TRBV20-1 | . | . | CSAVRGPSNQPQHF | TGCAGTGCTGTCAGGGGCCCAAGCAATCAGCCCCAGCATTTT
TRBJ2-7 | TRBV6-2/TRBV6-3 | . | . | CASSPFGLPYEQYF | TGTGCCAGCAGTCCCTTCGGACTTCCCTACGAGCAGTACTTC
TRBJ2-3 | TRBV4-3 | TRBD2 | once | CASSPSGTSGAGDTQYF | TGCGCCAGCAGCCCCTCCGGGACTAGCGGGGCAGGGGATACGCAGTATTTT
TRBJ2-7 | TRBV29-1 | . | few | CSVRLTGQLKSYEQYF | TGCAGCGTTCGATTAACCGGACAGTTGAAGTCCTACGAGCAGTACTTC
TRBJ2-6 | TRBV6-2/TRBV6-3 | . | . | CASSYSGPFSSGANVLTF | TGTGCCAGCAGTTACTCGGGACCGTTTAGCTCTGGGGCCAACGTCCTGACTTTC
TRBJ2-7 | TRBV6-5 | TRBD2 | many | CASRRTSGGYEQYF | TGTGCCAGCCGTCGGACTAGCGGGGGGTACGAGCAGTACTTC